This T cell receptor (beta chain) derives from a study of blood T cell repertoires in COVID-19. The method was immunoSEQ multiplex PCR; TCRdb's version includes in-frame clones alone and lacks a portion of them. Of about 200,000 clones listed, 75% to 90% were seen once; the top ten hold 6.5%. The sequence was obtained from a man in his sixties who had recovered from COVID-19. The sequencing sample was made of peripheral blood.

CDR3 sequence: CSASRLALSYEQYF. The CDR3 bases are TGCAGTGCTAGTAGACTAGCGCTCTCCTACGAGCAGTACTTC. The V and J genes are TRBV20-1 and TRBJ2-7; 8 bases line up with TRBD2. Germline CDR1 and CDR2: DFQATT and SNEGSKA (reference sequence). Trimming cost V 3 bases and J 0 bases; bases outside gene matches: 4. This CDR3 has 14 amino acids.